The 21 T cell receptor beta chains given below trace back to one sample, sequenced in a study of CD8 T cells in Susac syndrome. With random hexamers, reverse transcription was performed on about 0.5 to 1 ug of RNA. Each CDR3 protein gets one entry after TCRdb re-called the immunoSEQ multiplex PCR reads with MiXCR. The profile shows some 170,000 distinct CDR3 sequences, about 94% of them singletons. The sequencing sample was made of CD4+ T cells from PBMCs. These receptors all stem from a human donor in good health.

This sequence joins TRBV20-1 and TRBJ2-3, with D unclear. There are 12 residues in the CDR3. The V gene lost 2 bases and the J gene lost 1 base, with 4 bases spanning the gap. From germline, CDR1 is DFQATT and CDR2 SNEGSKA (reference sequence). The CDR3 region is CSARIRTDTQYF. CDR3 sequence (DNA): TGCAGTGCTAGAATACGCACAGATACGCAGTATTTT.

V and J are TRBV12-3 or TRBV12-4 and TRBJ1-2; D is undetermined. Trimming took 6 bases from V and 3 from J, leaving 14 bases between them. The CDR3 extends over 14 amino acids. The CDR3 DNA reads as TGTGCCAGCAGCCTGACCGGACGAGACTATGGCTACACCTTC. Translated: CASSLTGRDYGYTF.

The chain links TRBV29-1 to TRBJ2-1; D possibly matches TRBD1 or TRBD2 (5 bases each). The germline V gene encodes CDR1 SQVTM and CDR2 ANQGSEA. The CDR3 totals 16 residues. Trimming left V 0 bases short and J 7 bases short, with 19 bases between. For the CDR3, the DNA is TGCAGCGTTGAAGATCTTTTCCGGGACCGGAAAAATGAGCAGTTCTTC. Protein product: CSVEDLFRDRKNEQFF.

The chain recombines TRBV6-5 with TRBJ2-7, with 14 nucleotides matching TRBD2. Losses at the gene ends were 6 bases for V and 5 bases for J; bases not matched to a gene: 0. Germline CDR1 and CDR2: MNHEY and SVGAGI. CDR3 size: 13 residues. CDR3 region: CASRGLAGDEQYF. For the CDR3, the DNA is TGTGCCAGCAGGGGACTAGCGGGAGACGAGCAGTACTTC.

This chain joins TRBV29-1 and TRBJ1-1; D is uncertain. The germline CDR1 and CDR2 sequences are SQVTM and ANQGSEA. V was shortened by 3 bases and J by 10 bases, with 12 bases between the two germline ends. The CDR3 has 11 residues. CDR3 bases: TGCAGCGTTGATGATATCGGCGGAGCTTTCTTT. Its protein product is CSVDDIGGAFF.

J is TRBJ2-1 and V is TRBV30, with 11 positions matching TRBD2. The CDR3 extends over 15 amino acids. V shed 5 bases, J shed 4 bases, and the junction held 7 bases outside the gene matches. CDR1 GTSNPN and CDR2 SVGIG come from the germline V gene (reference sequence). CDR3 bases: TGTGCCTGGGCTACTAGCGGGAGTTGGTACAATGAGCAGTTCTTC. This gives the protein CAWATSGSWYNEQFF.

The chain is built from TRBV27 and TRBJ1-2, with 7 bases identical to TRBD1. CDR3 length equals 15 residues. Losses at the gene ends were 5 bases for V and 8 bases for J; bases not matched to a gene: 14. CDR1 is MNHEY, CDR2 SMNVEV, per germline (reference sequence). The CDR3 sequence is CASSRDSPKAGGYTF. CDR3 coding DNA: TGTGCCAGCAGTCGGGACAGTCCAAAGGCCGGCGGCTACACCTTC.

The chain's CDR3 is CASSLPSVETQYF. CDR3 DNA sequence: TGTGCCAGCAGCCTACCTAGCGTGGAGACCCAGTACTTC. The chain is built from TRBV5-4 and TRBJ2-5; D is perhaps TRBD2 (6 bases). CDR3 length equals 13 residues. V lost 4 bases to trimming and J lost 5 bases, with 12 bases between them. Germline CDR1 and CDR2: SGHNT and YYREEE (reference sequence).

CDR3 sequence (DNA): TGCAGCGTTGCAGGGGAGGATACGCAGTATTTT. Translating it yields CSVAGEDTQYF. The chain uses TRBV29-1 and TRBJ2-3; D may be TRBD1 (6 bases). Trimming cost V 4 bases and J 6 bases, with 8 bases left between them. The CDR3 extends over 11 amino acids. Germline CDR1 is SQVTM and CDR2 is ANQGSEA.

The CDR3 DNA reads TGTGCCAGCAGCTTAGAGGCGGGAGGTATATCTGGGGCCAACGTCCTGACTTTC. Translated: CASSLEAGGISGANVLTF. The rearrangement joins TRBV11-2 to TRBJ2-6, with 8 nucleotides matching TRBD2. The CDR3 spans 18 residues. V lost 0 bases, J lost 1 base, and 5 bases stayed unmatched. Germline CDR1 is SGHAT and CDR2 is FQNNGV.

The genes are TRBV29-1 and TRBJ2-1; 11 bases are a match to TRBD2. Germline CDR1 SQVTM, CDR2 ANQGSEA. This CDR3 is 16 amino acids long. The trim removed 4 bases at V and 5 bases at J, leaving 10 bases unmatched. The CDR3 protein is CSVGRPSLAGDNEQFF. The CDR3 coding sequence is TGCAGCGTTGGGAGGCCCTCACTAGCGGGGGACAATGAGCAGTTCTTC.

This chain uses TRBV29-1 with TRBJ1-2; D ambiguous. Germline V gene data show CDR1 as SQVTM and CDR2 as ANQGSEA. The V end was cut by 7 bases, the J end by 0 bases, with 9 bases between. This CDR3 spans 12 amino acids. CDR3 bases: TGCAGCGCCGGGCTAGCTAACTATGGCTACACCTTC. This codes for CSAGLANYGYTF.

This rearrangement joins TRBV25-1 to TRBJ1-5; D possibly corresponds to TRBD1 (5 bases). This CDR3 is built from 13 residues. Trimming pared 5 bases from V and 5 bases from J, leaving 10 bases between. Germline loops: CDR1 MGHDK, CDR2 SYGVNS. DNA of the CDR3: TGTGCCAGCAGTCTTGCAGGGCATCAGCCCCAGCATTTT. The encoded protein is CASSLAGHQPQHF.

The chain carries TRBV4-1 and TRBJ1-5; 7 positions agree with TRBD1. The germline V gene encodes CDR1 MGHRA and CDR2 YSYEKL. V gave up 4 bases and J gave up 1 base; unmatched junction bases: 7. This CDR3 spans 16 amino acids. CDR3 sequence: CASSRWDSESNQPQHF. In DNA form, the CDR3 reads TGCGCCAGCAGCCGATGGGACAGTGAGAGCAATCAGCCCCAGCATTTT.

The V and J genes are TRBV28 and TRBJ2-1; 9 bases map to TRBD1. Germline V lookup: CDR1 MDHEN, CDR2 SYDVKM. V shed 5 bases, J shed 6 bases, and the junction held 8 bases outside the gene matches. The length of the CDR3 is 15 residues. The CDR3 bases are TGTGCCAGCAGTGACCACAGGGGGCTACTCAATGAGCAGTTCTTC. Protein product: CASSDHRGLLNEQFF.

The rearrangement links TRBV6-2 or TRBV6-3 to TRBJ2-1; no reliable D call. This CDR3 has 12 residues. Per the germline V gene, CDR1 is MNHEY and CDR2 is SVGEGT. Trimming removed 8 bases at V and 4 bases at J, with 9 bases between. CDR3 sequence: CASGNWYNEQFF. CDR3 coding DNA: TGTGCCAGCGGGAATTGGTACAATGAGCAGTTCTTC.

This CDR3 reads CAWSSRGTNEQFF. The DNA for the CDR3 is TGTGCCTGGAGTTCCAGGGGAACCAATGAGCAGTTCTTC. The chain is built from TRBV30 and TRBJ2-1, with D tentatively TRBD1 (6 bases). The CDR3 is 13 amino acids. CDR1 and CDR2 from the germline V gene are GTSNPN and SVGIG (reference sequence). Trimming took 2 bases from V and 6 from J, leaving 11 bases between them. Variable domain in full (rest from reference TRBV30 and TRBJ2-1): SQTIHQWPATLVQPVGSPLSLECTVEGTSNPNLYWYRQAAGRGLQLLFYSVGIGQISSEVPQNLSASRPQDRQFILSSKKLLLSDSGFYLCAWSSRGTNEQFFGPGTRLTVL.

The rearrangement links TRBV7-2 to TRBJ1-2; TRBD1 matches 7 bases. Losses at the gene ends were 1 base for V and 5 bases for J; bases not matched to a gene: 4. This CDR3 is 14 amino acids long. Germline loops: CDR1 SGHTA, CDR2 FQGNSA. CDR3 sequence reads: CASSLDRGGYGYTF. In nucleotides, the CDR3 is TGTGCCAGCAGCTTAGACAGGGGCGGTTATGGCTACACCTTC.

This chain joins TRBV20-1 and TRBJ1-5, with no clear D. The CDR3 runs 14 residues. Trimming removed 0 bases at V and 2 bases at J, with 8 bases between. Germline V gives CDR1 DFQATT, CDR2 SNEGSKA (reference sequence). The CDR3 reads CSARDRTGNQPQHF. CDR3 nucleotide sequence: TGCAGTGCTAGAGATCGAACAGGCAATCAGCCCCAGCATTTT.

The V call is TRBV24-1, the J call TRBJ2-5; 14 positions agree with TRBD2. The trim removed 9 bases at V and 5 bases at J, leaving 1 base unmatched. CDR3 length: 13 amino acids. Germline V gives CDR1 KGHDR, CDR2 SFDVKD. CDR3 sequence: CATRLAGGETQYF. The CDR3 DNA follows: TGTGCCACCCGACTAGCGGGAGGGGAGACCCAGTACTTC.

This chain connects TRBV30 to TRBJ1-5; TRBD1 is a possible D gene (5 bases). The V end lost 5 bases, the J end lost 8 bases, and 19 bases lay between the germline ends. Germline CDR1 and CDR2: GTSNPN and SVGIG (reference sequence). This CDR3 spans 14 amino acids. In DNA form, the CDR3 reads TGTGCCTGGGGACCCGGGACGGAATGGGAGCCCCAGCATTTT. This encodes CAWGPGTEWEPQHF.